The clone carrying this T cell receptor beta chain has more than one count but fewer than ten. V trimming: 4 bases; J trimming: 4 bases; junction bases outside the gene matches: 4. CDR3 size: 15 residues. CDR1 and CDR2 from the germline V gene are SGHTA and FQGNSA. The data originate from a study of blood T cell repertoires in COVID-19. Turning to the study itself: Spain, Italy and the United States supplied samples that represented acute and convalescent COVID-19.

The repertoire was sequenced with immunoSEQ multiplex PCR; TCRdb's copy has only in-frame clones and lacks some. The sample has under 35,000 clones, about 80% seen once. The chain employs TRBV7-2 and TRBJ2-1; 10 bases match TRBD2. This TCR came from a man older than 75 with acute or convalescent COVID-19. Sequenced material: peripheral blood. CDR3 nucleotides: TGTGCCAGCAGCTCTACTAGCGGGGTTTACAATGAGCAGTTCTTC. Translating it yields CASSSTSGVYNEQFF.